This T cell receptor beta chain was profiled in a study of CD8+CD57+ T cells in acquired aplastic anemia. Across the study: Quantities of DNA derived from sorted CD4+ and CD8+ cells averaged about 3.2 ug.

Sequenced patients had shown CD8+CD57+ cell expansion by flow cytometry. Among the patients, all had severe acquired aplastic anemia. Genomic DNA, serving as template, underwent TCR beta VDJ and CDR3 profiling. TCRdb called the reads again in MiXCR, with one record for every CDR3 protein. The profile covers about 180,000 distinct CDR3 sequences, with roughly 63% appearing a single time and roughly 46% taken by the ten largest. This receptor was identified in a human donor with aplastic anemia. Material for sequencing was sorted CD4+, CD8+, or CD8+CD57+ T cells (not recorded which) from PBMCs.

CDR3 DNA sequence: TGTGCCAGCAGCGAAGACAGTAGCAATCAGCCCCAGCATTTT. Translated: CASSEDSSNQPQHF. J is TRBJ1-5 and V is TRBV9; a weak D match, TRBD1 (5 bases). The germline V gene has CDR1 SGDLS and CDR2 YYNGEE. Trimming shortened V by 3 bases and J by 0 bases, and 7 bases separated the two germline ends. The CDR3 totals 14 residues.